Presented here are 9 T cell receptor beta chains from one specimen sequenced in a study of technical replicates of blood from four donors. Assay used: immunoSEQ multiplex PCR; TCRdb lists only in-frame clones, some missing. Of over 50,000 clones listed, 80% to 95% are singletons. The sequenced material came from PBMCs. These receptors were taken from a human donor in good health. Some clones in this sample may be carry-over from other donors' samples.

This clone has a handful of counts. The V gene is TRBV4-1, the J gene TRBJ1-2; 8 positions match TRBD1. This CDR3 contains 15 residues. The V gene's germline CDR1 is MGHRA and CDR2 YSYEKL. J gave up 7 bases and V 0 bases, and 7 bases lay outside the gene matches. CDR3 loop: CASSQDRTGSFGYTF. CDR3 DNA sequence: TGCGCCAGCAGCCAAGACAGGACAGGGAGCTTTGGCTACACCTTC.

This chain connects TRBV4-1 to TRBJ2-1, with D unclear. The V end lost 0 bases, the J end lost 0 bases, and 6 bases lay between the germline ends. CDR3 size: 15 residues. Germline V gives CDR1 MGHRA, CDR2 YSYEKL. CDR3 sequence reads: CASSQETSSYNEQFF. The CDR3 DNA is TGCGCCAGCAGCCAAGAAACCAGCTCCTACAATGAGCAGTTCTTC.

This chain links TRBV7-8 with TRBJ1-2, with D possibly TRBD1 on 5 matching bases. The CDR3 sequence is 14 residues long. V lost 5 bases, J lost 5 bases, and 15 bases lay in between. Germline V gives CDR1 SGHVS, CDR2 FQNEAQ. CDR3 in DNA: TGTGCCAGCAGCCCCCACGCAGGGAGGTATGGCTACACCTTC. Translated, it gives CASSPHAGRYGYTF.

This clone was detected once. CDR3 DNA sequence: TGCGCCAGCAGCCGGGAGGGGGGTGGAACTGAAGCTTTCTTT. Translation gives CASSREGGGTEAFF. The chain uses TRBV4-3 and TRBJ1-1; D possibly corresponds to TRBD1 (6 bases). This CDR3 spans 14 amino acids. The germline V gene has CDR1 LGHNA and CDR2 YSLEER. Trimming removed 4 bases at V and 5 bases at J, with 14 bases between.

The V call is TRBV7-2, the J call TRBJ2-5; TRBD2 agrees at 8 bases. CDR1 and CDR2 (germline): SGHTA, FQGNSA. The CDR3 has 18 amino acids. Trimming at V came to 2 bases and at J to 1 base, leaving 12 bases not matched to a gene. This CDR3 reads CASSLTPVGRGAQETQYF. CDR3 DNA: TGTGCCAGCAGCTTAACCCCCGTTGGGCGGGGGGCCCAAGAGACCCAGTACTTC.

The rearrangement links TRBV6-5 to TRBJ2-1, with D tentatively TRBD1 (6 bases). The CDR3 spans 11 residues. The germline V and J ends were trimmed by 7 bases and 7 bases, with 8 bases remaining between them. From germline, CDR1 is MNHEY and CDR2 SVGAGI. The CDR3 DNA is TGTGCCAGCATGAGGGGGAATGAGCAGTTCTTC. This translates into CASMRGNEQFF.

Points on this clone: Other DNA sequences from this sample encode an identical CDR3 as well. The chain recombines TRBV4-3 with TRBJ2-7, with D possibly being TRBD1 (6 bases). Trimming left V 0 bases short and J 1 base short, with 10 bases between. Per the germline V gene, CDR1 is LGHNA and CDR2 is YSLEER. The CDR3 spans 15 residues. The CDR3 DNA is TGCGCCAGCAGCCAAGACCAGAGGGGGTCCTACGAGCAGTACTTC. Translation gives CASSQDQRGSYEQYF.

The CDR3 protein is CASEGQGGRETQYF. The CDR3 DNA reads TGTGCCAGCGAGGGACAGGGAGGTCGGGAGACCCAGTACTTC. V usage is TRBV2 and J usage is TRBJ2-5; 9 nucleotides line up with TRBD1. Germline values: CDR1 SNHLY, CDR2 FYNNEI. J lost 5 bases, V lost 8 bases, and 9 bases had no gene match. This CDR3 spans 14 amino acids.

This chain's CDR3 is CAIGADRSRNQPQHF. In nucleotides, the CDR3 is TGTGCCATCGGAGCAGACCGATCTCGCAATCAGCCCCAGCATTTT. V usage is TRBV10-3 and J usage is TRBJ1-5; D ambiguous. CDR1 and CDR2 from the germline V gene are ENHRY and SYGVKD. V gave up 8 bases and J gave up 2 bases, with 16 bases separating them. This CDR3 contains 15 residues.